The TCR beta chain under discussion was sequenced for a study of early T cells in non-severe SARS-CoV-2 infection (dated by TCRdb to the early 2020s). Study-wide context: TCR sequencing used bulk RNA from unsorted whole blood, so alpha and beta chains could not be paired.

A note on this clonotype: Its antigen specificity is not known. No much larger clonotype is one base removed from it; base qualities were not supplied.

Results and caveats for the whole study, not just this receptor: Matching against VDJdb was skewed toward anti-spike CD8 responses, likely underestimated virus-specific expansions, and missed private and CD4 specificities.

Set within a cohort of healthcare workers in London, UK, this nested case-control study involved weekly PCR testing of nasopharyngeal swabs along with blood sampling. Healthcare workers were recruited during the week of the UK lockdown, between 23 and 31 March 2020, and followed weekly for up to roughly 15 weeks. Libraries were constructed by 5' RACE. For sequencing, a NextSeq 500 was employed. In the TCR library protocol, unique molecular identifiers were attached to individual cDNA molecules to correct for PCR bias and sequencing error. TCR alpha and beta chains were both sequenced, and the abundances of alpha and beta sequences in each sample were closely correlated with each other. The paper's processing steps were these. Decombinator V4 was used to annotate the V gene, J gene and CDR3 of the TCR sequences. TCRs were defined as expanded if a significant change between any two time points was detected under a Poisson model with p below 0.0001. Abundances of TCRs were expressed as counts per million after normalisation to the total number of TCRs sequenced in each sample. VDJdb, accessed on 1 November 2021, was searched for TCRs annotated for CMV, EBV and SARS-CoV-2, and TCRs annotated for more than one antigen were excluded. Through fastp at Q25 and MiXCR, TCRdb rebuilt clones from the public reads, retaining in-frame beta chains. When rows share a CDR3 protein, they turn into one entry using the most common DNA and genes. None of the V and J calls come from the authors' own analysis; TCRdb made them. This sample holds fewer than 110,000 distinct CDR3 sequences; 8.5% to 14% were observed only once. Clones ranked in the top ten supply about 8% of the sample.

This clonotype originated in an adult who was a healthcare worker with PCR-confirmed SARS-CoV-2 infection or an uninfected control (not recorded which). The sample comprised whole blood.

The CDR3 sequence is CASRPGTLQETQYF. The DNA sequence is as follows: TGTGCCAGCAGACCCGGGACGCTTCAAGAGACCCAGTACTTC. The receptor chain draws on TRBV12-3 or TRBV12-4 and TRBJ2-5; the D segment is perhaps TRBD1 or TRBD2, each sharing 5 matched bases. A distance of 13 bases separates the germline ends of V and J, which lose 6 bases and 2 bases respectively. From the cysteine up to the phenylalanine, the CDR3 has a length of 14 residues. Only the CDR3 DNA stays, 42 bases, in frame from base 1.